Shown below are 19 T cell receptor beta chains from a single sample sequenced in a study of cytomegalovirus exposure and HLA in healthy donors. PCR amplification relied on 60 Vbeta primers (plus 13 Jbeta primers). Here immunoSEQ multiplex PCR was the method, and the copy in TCRdb shows in-frame clones only, minus some. Of 70,000 to 95,000 clones in the sample, roughly 72% are singletons; the top ten hold approximately 5.3%. The sample taken for sequencing was PBMCs. These receptors were obtained from a man aged 25-45 years in good health and CMV-seropositive.

This chain uses TRBV2 with TRBJ1-2; D ambiguous. The CDR3 has 13 residues. V shed 3 bases and J shed 4 bases, with 9 bases lying between them. CDR1 SNHLY and CDR2 FYNNEI come from the germline V gene. CDR3 sequence: CASSDESLYGYTF. DNA for the CDR3: TGTGCCAGCAGTGACGAGAGTCTCTATGGCTACACCTTC.

This clone was observed a handful of times. The V call is TRBV6-5, the J call TRBJ1-2, with a possible D match to TRBD1 (5 bases). Germline CDR1 reads MNHEY; CDR2 reads SVGAGI. This CDR3 is 16 amino acids long. Trimming stripped 0 bases from V and 0 bases from J, with 11 bases between. In DNA form, the CDR3 reads TGTGCCAGCAGTTACTCGAGGCCGGGGGCTAACTATGGCTACACCTTC. Its translation is CASSYSRPGANYGYTF.

The chain has TRBV2 and TRBJ1-2; a possible D gene is TRBD1 (6 bases). Germline loops: CDR1 SNHLY, CDR2 FYNNEI. The V end was cut by 0 bases, the J end by 2 bases, with 13 bases between. This CDR3 has 16 amino acids. CDR3 protein: CASSEAGQKFNYGYTF. Written as DNA, the CDR3 is TGTGCCAGCAGTGAAGCCGGACAGAAATTCAACTATGGCTACACCTTC.

This chain joins TRBV4-3 and TRBJ1-1; D is unclear. V was shortened by 0 bases and J by 7 bases, with 12 bases between the two germline ends. Germline loops: CDR1 LGHNA, CDR2 YSLEER. This CDR3 contains 14 residues. Here the CDR3 DNA reads TGCGCCAGCAGCCAAGATACAACGGGAGGTGAAGCTTTCTTT. Its translation is CASSQDTTGGEAFF.

CDR3 DNA sequence: TGTGCCAGCAGGTCCGGGACTAGCCGGAGACAAGAGACCCAGTACTTC. Translation: CASRSGTSRRQETQYF. The rearrangement links TRBV7-8 to TRBJ2-5, with 9 positions matching TRBD2. The V and J ends lost 6 bases and 2 bases, in that order; junction bases with no gene match: 10. Germline V gene sequence: CDR1 SGHVS, CDR2 FQNEAQ. This CDR3 contains 16 residues.

This chain's CDR3 is CASTNLGEGSYGYTF. The CDR3 nucleotides are TGTGCCAGTACCAACCTAGGCGAAGGGAGCTATGGCTACACCTTC. This rearrangement joins TRBV19 to TRBJ1-2, with unresolved D. CDR3 size: 15 residues. Germline V gene sequence: CDR1 LNHDA, CDR2 SQIVND (reference sequence). Trimming left V 7 bases short and J 4 bases short, with 19 bases between.

The J gene is TRBJ1-1, the V gene TRBV4-1; D is unresolved. V was cut by 2 bases and J by 4 bases, with 14 bases left in between. Germline lookup yields CDR1 MGHRA and CDR2 YSYEKL. This CDR3 has 15 amino acids. CDR3 sequence: CASSQLQKVGTEAFF. The CDR3 DNA is TGCGCCAGCAGCCAATTACAGAAGGTAGGCACTGAAGCTTTCTTT.

For the CDR3, the DNA is TGTGCCAGCAGCTACGGACAGGGGGACACTGAAGCTTTCTTT. Its protein product is CASSYGQGDTEAFF. The V and J genes are TRBV7-9 and TRBJ1-1, with 10 bases fitting TRBD1. The CDR3 extends over 14 amino acids. Germline V gene lookup returns CDR1 SEHNR and CDR2 FQNEAQ (reference sequence). The V segment lost 4 bases and the J segment 3 bases; nucleotides outside the gene matches: 2.

The CDR3 bases are TGTGCCAGCCTCCCACAGGGCCTAACCTACGAGCAGTACTTC. Translated: CASLPQGLTYEQYF. The chain couples TRBV28 to TRBJ2-7, with D possibly matching TRBD1 (6 bases). Germline CDR1 and CDR2: MDHEN and SYDVKM. This CDR3 comprises 14 residues. V shed 8 bases and J shed 2 bases, with 16 bases lying between them.

This clone was observed a few times. V gene TRBV6-1 combines with J gene TRBJ2-7; TRBD1 matches at 7 bases. The CDR3 is 16 amino acids. The trim removed 4 bases at V and 4 bases at J, leaving 13 bases unmatched. CDR1 is MNHNS, CDR2 SASEGT, per germline. The CDR3 spells CASSGTTGSRGYEQYF. CDR3 coding DNA: TGTGCCAGCAGTGGGACGACAGGGTCTAGGGGGTACGAGCAGTACTTC.

This chain uses TRBV2 with TRBJ2-5, with 9 bases aligning to TRBD1. The J segment lost 4 bases and the V segment lost 8 bases, leaving 11 bases of the junction unmatched. This CDR3 is built from 15 residues. Germline CDR1 is SNHLY and CDR2 is FYNNEI. The CDR3 is CASPRDRDLGETQYF. CDR3 DNA sequence: TGTGCCAGCCCCCGGGACAGGGATTTGGGAGAGACCCAGTACTTC.

The chain carries TRBV2 and TRBJ1-6; weak D call: TRBD1 (6 bases). Trimming took 3 bases from V and 12 from J, leaving 12 bases between them. Germline CDR1 reads SNHLY; CDR2 reads FYNNEI. The CDR3 runs 13 residues. In nucleotides, the CDR3 is TGTGCCAGCAGTGACGTCCGAGGGGGACCCCTCCACTTT. It translates to CASSDVRGGPLHF. The variable domain in full, completed from reference TRBV2 and TRBJ1-6, reads EPEVTQTPSHQVTQMGQEVILRCVPISNHLYFYWYRQILGQKVEFLVSFYNNEISEKSEIFDDQFSVERPDGSNFTLKIRSTKLEDSAMYFCASSDVRGGPLHFGNGTRLTVT.

The genes are TRBV29-1 and TRBJ1-1, with 7 bases lining up with TRBD1. Trimming removed 6 bases from V and 1 base from J; junction bases left unmatched: 5. This CDR3 is built from 13 residues. Germline V gene data show CDR1 as SQVTM and CDR2 as ANQGSEA. The CDR3: CSVTGDWNTEAFF. The DNA for the CDR3 is TGCAGCGTAACAGGGGATTGGAACACTGAAGCTTTCTTT.

This clone was picked up a small number of times. CDR3 nucleotide sequence: TGTGCCAGCAGCTTCGAGAGCTACGAGCAGTACTTC. Translating gives CASSFESYEQYF. V and J are TRBV5-6 and TRBJ2-7; D ambiguous. Trimming removed 2 bases from V and 3 bases from J, with 6 bases in between. In germline, CDR1 is SGHDT, CDR2 YYEEEE. The CDR3 sequence is 12 residues long.

V and J are TRBV25-1 and TRBJ1-2, with 11 nucleotides matching TRBD1. Losses at the gene ends were 2 bases for V and 8 bases for J; bases not matched to a gene: 10. This CDR3 comprises 16 residues. Germline loops: CDR1 MGHDK, CDR2 SYGVNS. The CDR3 coding sequence is TGTGCCAGCAGTGAACCGGACAGGGGGCGAATTGGAGGCTACACCTTC. It is translated as CASSEPDRGRIGGYTF.

This chain links TRBV9 with TRBJ2-7; 11 nucleotides line up with TRBD2. This CDR3 has 15 residues. Germline loops: CDR1 SGDLS, CDR2 YYNGEE. V gave up 3 bases and J gave up 3 bases; unmatched junction bases: 5. This CDR3 reads CASSGGLADVYEQYF. The CDR3 DNA is TGTGCCAGCAGCGGGGGACTAGCGGACGTCTACGAGCAGTACTTC. The full variable domain, rest sourced from reference TRBV9 and TRBJ2-7, is DSGVTQTPKHLITATGQRVTLRCSPRSGDLSVYWYQQSLDQGLQFLIQYYNGEERAKGNILERFSAQQFPDLHSELNLSSLELGDSALYFCASSGGLADVYEQYFGPGTRLTVT.

The V and J genes are TRBV7-9 and TRBJ2-5; 7 bases line up with TRBD2. The germline V gene has CDR1 SEHNR and CDR2 FQNEAQ (reference sequence). The CDR3 extends over 14 amino acids. Trimming removed 5 bases from V and 3 bases from J; junction bases left unmatched: 6. The CDR3, as DNA: TGTGCCAGCAGCAGTCTAGCGGAGGAAGAGACCCAGTACTTC. Its translation: CASSSLAEEETQYF.

In nucleotides, the CDR3 is TGTGCCAGTAGTCTCCGGAGGGGCCCGAACACTGAAGCTTTCTTT. As protein: CASSLRRGPNTEAFF. The V and J genes are TRBV19 and TRBJ1-1; tentative D call: TRBD1 (5 bases). Deletions cut 5 bases from V and 1 base from J, with 14 bases between. The CDR3 is 15 amino acids. Germline assignment: CDR1 LNHDA and CDR2 SQIVND (reference sequence).

Of note for this clone: The identical CDR3 is also encoded by other nucleotide sequences in the sample. This chain uses TRBV29-1 with TRBJ2-2; D remains ambiguous. Trimming cost V 1 base and J 4 bases, with 7 bases left between them. Germline values: CDR1 SQVTM, CDR2 ANQGSEA. The CDR3 length is 13 residues. The CDR3 is CSVEGRLTGELFF. The CDR3, as DNA: TGCAGCGTTGAAGGGCGGCTCACCGGGGAGCTGTTTTTT.